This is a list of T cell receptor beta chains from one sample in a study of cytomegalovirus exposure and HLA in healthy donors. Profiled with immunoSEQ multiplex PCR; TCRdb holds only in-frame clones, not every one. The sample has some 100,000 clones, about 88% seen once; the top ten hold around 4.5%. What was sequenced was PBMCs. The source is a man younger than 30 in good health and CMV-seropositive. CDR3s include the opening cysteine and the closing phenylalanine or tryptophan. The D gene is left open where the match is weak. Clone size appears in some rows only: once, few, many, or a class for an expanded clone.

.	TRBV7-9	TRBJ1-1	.	TGTGCCAGCAGCTCCATCCAGGGTTTCACTGAAGCTTTCTTT	CASSSIQGFTEAFF
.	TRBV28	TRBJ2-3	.	TGTGCCAGCAGTCCACTCGGGGGGCCCGACACAGATACGCAGTATTTT	CASSPLGGPDTDTQYF
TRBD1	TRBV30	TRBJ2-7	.	TGTGCCTGGAGTGTACAGGGGTTGTCCTACGAGCAGTACTTC	CAWSVQGLSYEQYF
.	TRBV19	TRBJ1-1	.	TGTGCCAGTACCCCCTATGGGGGAGGAACTGAAGCTTTCTTT	CASTPYGGGTEAFF
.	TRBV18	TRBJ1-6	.	TGTGCCAGCTCAGACCGGACTCCGTTCTCGAGCTCCTATAATTCACCCCTCCACTTT	CASSDRTPFSSSYNSPLHF
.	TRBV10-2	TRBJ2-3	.	TGCGCCAGCGAAGATCCCCAGGATACGCAGTATTTT	CASEDPQDTQYF
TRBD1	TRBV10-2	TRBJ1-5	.	TGCGCCAGCAGCGATGTAATACAGGGGGGAAATCAGCCCCAGCATTTT	CASSDVIQGGNQPQHF
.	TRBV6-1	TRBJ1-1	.	TGTGCCAGCAGTGAAAACAGCAGGGTTATGAACACTGAAGCTTTCTTT	CASSENSRVMNTEAFF
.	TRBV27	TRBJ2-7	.	TGTGCCAGCAGCGCCGGGATAGATCTACGATTGGGGCAGTACTTC	CASSAGIDLRLGQYF
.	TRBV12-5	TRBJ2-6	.	TGTGCTAGTGGTTTGGAGAAAGGGGTCTACGGGGCCAACGTCCTGACTTTC	CASGLEKGVYGANVLTF
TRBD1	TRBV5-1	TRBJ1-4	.	TGCGCCAGCAGCCAATCGGGACAGGTTGATGAAAAACTGTTTTTT	CASSQSGQVDEKLFF
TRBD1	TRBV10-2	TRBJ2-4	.	TGCGCCAGCGGAGACAGGGTAGGAGGAAACATTCAGTACTTC	CASGDRVGGNIQYF
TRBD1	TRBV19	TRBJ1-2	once	TGTGCCAGTAATAACCGGGACAGGGCGTCTAACTATGGCTACACCTTC	CASNNRDRASNYGYTF
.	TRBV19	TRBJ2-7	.	TGTGCCAGTAGCACACAGGGCTACGAGCAGTACTTC	CASSTQGYEQYF
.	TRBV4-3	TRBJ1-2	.	TGCGCCAGCAGCCAAAGCCCCTCTCGCCTTTCGAGGTATGGCTACACCTTC	CASSQSPSRLSRYGYTF
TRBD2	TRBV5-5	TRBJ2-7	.	TGTGCCAGCAGCTTGGGGGGAGGGCCGGACTACGAGCAGTACTTC	CASSLGGGPDYEQYF
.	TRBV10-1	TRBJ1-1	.	TGCGCCAGCAGTGAGAGACAAAACACTGAAGCTTTCTTT	CASSERQNTEAFF
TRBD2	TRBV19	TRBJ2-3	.	TGTGCCAGTAGTAATAGCGGGGGGGCTCCCGCAGATACGCAGTATTTT	CASSNSGGAPADTQYF
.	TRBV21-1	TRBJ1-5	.	TGTGCCAGCAGCAAAGTGTATCCAGACAGGGATGATCAGCCCCAGCATTTT	CASSKVYPDRDDQPQHF
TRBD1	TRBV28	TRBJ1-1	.	TGTGCCAGCAGTTCGACAGGGGGGCCGATCACTGAAGCTTTCTTT	CASSSTGGPITEAFF
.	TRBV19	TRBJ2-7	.	TGTGCCAGTAGTCACGGGACTTCCTCCTACGAGCAGTACTTC	CASSHGTSSYEQYF
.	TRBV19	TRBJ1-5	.	TGTGCCAGTAAGGTAGTTGGCAGGGACAATCAGCCCCAGCATTTT	CASKVVGRDNQPQHF
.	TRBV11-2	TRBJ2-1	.	TGTGCCAGCAGCTTAGCGGGGGGCTTCAATGAGCAGTTCTTC	CASSLAGGFNEQFF
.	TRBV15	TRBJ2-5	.	TGTGCCACCAGCAGAGGAGAGGCCCTCCAAGAGACCCAGTACTTC	CATSRGEALQETQYF
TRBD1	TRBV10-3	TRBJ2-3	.	TGTGCCAACGGACAGGCGCCGGGTACGCAGTATTTT	CANGQAPGTQYF
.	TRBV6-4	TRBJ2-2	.	TGTGCCAGCAGTGACTCTAGCAGTTCGAACACCGGGGAGCTGTTTTTT	CASSDSSSSNTGELFF
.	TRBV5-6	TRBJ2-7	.	TGTGCCAGCAGCTCAGCCGGGAGCTACGAGCAGTACTTC	CASSSAGSYEQYF
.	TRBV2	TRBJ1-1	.	TGTGCCAGCAGTGTCACAGGAGGGGACACTGAAGCTTTCTTT	CASSVTGGDTEAFF
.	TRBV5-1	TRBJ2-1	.	TGCGCCAGCAGCTTGGGCCCGGGGGAGCACTACTACAATGAGCAGTTCTTC	CASSLGPGEHYYNEQFF
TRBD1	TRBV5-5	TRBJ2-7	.	TGTGCCAGCAGCTTGGCCTTCCCCGGGACAGCGCTCTCCTACGAGCAGTACTTC	CASSLAFPGTALSYEQYF
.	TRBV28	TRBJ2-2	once	TGTGCCAGCAGTTTACTGGGAGAGAGAGGGACCGGGGAGCTGTTTTTT	CASSLLGERGTGELFF
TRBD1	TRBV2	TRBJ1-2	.	TGTGCCAGCTCGACAGGGGTAGCGAGGTATGGCTACACCTTC	CASSTGVARYGYTF
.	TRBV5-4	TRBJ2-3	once	TGTGCCAGCAGCTTTGGGCCAGCTCCGCAGTATTTT	CASSFGPAPQYF
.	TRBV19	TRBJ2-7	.	TGTGCCAGTAGGGGGCCTTCCTACGAGCAGTACTTC	CASRGPSYEQYF
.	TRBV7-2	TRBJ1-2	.	TGTGCCAGCAGCTTAGGACAGATTAACTATGGCTACACCTTC	CASSLGQINYGYTF
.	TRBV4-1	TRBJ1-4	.	TGCGCCAGCAGCCAAGGGGAGTTGTATGAAAAACTGTTTTTT	CASSQGELYEKLFF
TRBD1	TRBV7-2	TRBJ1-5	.	TGTGCCAGCAGCTTTAGACAGGGAGGCAATCAGCCCCAGCATTTT	CASSFRQGGNQPQHF
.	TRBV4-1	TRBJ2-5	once	TGCGCCAGCAGCCAAGAAAGTTGGAGGGAACAAGAGACCCAGTACTTC	CASSQESWREQETQYF
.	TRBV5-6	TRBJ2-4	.	TGTGCCAGCAGCTCCGGACTAGCCAAAAACATTCAGTACTTC	CASSSGLAKNIQYF
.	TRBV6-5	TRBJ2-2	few	TGTGCCAGCAGTTCGGCAGGGGAAACCGGGGAGCTGTTTTTT	CASSSAGETGELFF
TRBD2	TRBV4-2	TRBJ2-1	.	TGTGCCAGCGGCAACGGACTAGCGGGAGGGAGCTCCTACAATGAGCAGTTCTTC	CASGNGLAGGSSYNEQFF
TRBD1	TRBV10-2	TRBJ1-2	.	TGCGCCAGCAGGGGACAGTTAAACTATGGCTACACCTTC	CASRGQLNYGYTF
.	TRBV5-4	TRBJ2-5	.	TGTGCCAGCAGCTTCCAAGGGGGGGAACAAGAGACCCAGTACTTC	CASSFQGGEQETQYF
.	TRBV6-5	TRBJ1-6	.	TGTGCCAGCAGTTACTCGGAGGGCGAATCACCCCTCCACTTT	CASSYSEGESPLHF
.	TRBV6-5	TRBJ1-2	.	TGTGCCAGCAGTCCGGGAGGCTATGGCTACACCTTC	CASSPGGYGYTF
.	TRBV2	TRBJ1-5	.	TGTGCCAGCAGTGAAGGGGCATGGGGCAATCAGCCCCAGCATTTT	CASSEGAWGNQPQHF
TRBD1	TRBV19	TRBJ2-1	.	TGTGCCAGTAGTATGCAGGGGGCCTACAATGAGCAGTTCTTC	CASSMQGAYNEQFF
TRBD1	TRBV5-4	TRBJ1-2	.	TGTGCCAGCAGCCTGTGGACAGGGGATGGCTACACCTTC	CASSLWTGDGYTF
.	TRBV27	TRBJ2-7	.	TGTGCCAGCAGTTTCAGCGGATCATCCTACGAGCAGTACTTC	CASSFSGSSYEQYF